A single T cell receptor (beta chain) is shown here with its context. What antigen it recognizes has not been identified. Base quality data are lacking; no much larger clone is found one base away. This record comes from a study of T-cell memory formation after mild COVID-19 (dated by TCRdb to the early 2020s). Study-level background: TCR sequence clusters from the two donors were found to be largely donor specific. T-cell clones expanding and contracting after mild COVID-19 in a couple of donors were tracked by longitudinal TCRalpha and TCRbeta repertoire sequencing. Two young, previously healthy adult volunteers, one female and one male, were included in the cohort.

Study-wide findings and limitations: Balanced CD4/CD8 phenotypes were observed for clones contracting from day 15 to 85, whereas a bias towards CD4+ was observed for a second wave of clones expanding from day 15 to 37. Whether the second-wave clones peaking on day 37 were SARS-CoV-2 specific was not confirmed. Some responding clones were detected in pre-infection memory, suggesting pre-existing cross-reactive memory T cells joined the SARS-CoV-2 response. The study covered only a couple of mild cases, and larger cohorts including severe cases with pre-infection samples were considered necessary. Contracting CD4+ clones were located mainly in the CM and EM memory subsets, whereas CD8+ clones were found to be enriched in EMRA.

PBMCs were isolated by Ficoll-Paque density gradient centrifugation. Sequencing relied on an Illumina NovaSeq 6000. TCRalpha and TCRbeta cDNA libraries were built by 5'RACE with constant-segment primers, adding sample barcodes and unique molecular identifiers. RNA was extracted from every sample with Trizol reagent. Libraries were amplified in two PCR steps, with a second sample barcode and Illumina TruSeq adapters added in the second step. Sequencing of the libraries was done on an Illumina NovaSeq, producing 2 x 150 bp paired-end reads. Per the original workflow: Demultiplexing of reads and collapsing into UMI-guided consensus sequences were performed with migec v1.2.7. With mixcr v2.1.11, UMI consensuses were aligned to TRA and TRB V and J templates and assembled into clonotypes. Expanded or contracted clonotypes were those called significant by both edgeR and NoisET, with noise models trained on biological replicates. For edgeR calls, the cutoffs were a false discovery rate-adjusted p below 0.01 and a log2 fold-change threshold of 1. As an exploratory analysis of dynamics, PCA with hierarchical clustering was applied to max-normalized trajectories of the 1000 most abundant clonotypes. The CD4 or CD8 phenotype of responding clones was assigned using the separately sequenced CD4+ and CD8+ repertoires. TCRdb took the public reads, trimmed them with fastp at Q25, ran MiXCR for clone calling and kept in-frame beta chains. Rows matching on CDR3 protein sequence are summarized as one entry with the most common DNA and genes. V and J calls and clone size were set by TCRdb, not the authors. The sample has 300,000 or so distinct CDR3 sequences on record, roughly 15% of them singletons. Approximately 25% of the sample belongs to the ten largest clones.

The source of this sequence is a man aged 18 to 29 who had mild COVID-19 (a few samples of this study predate the infection). The sample titles of this study are shuffled in the database, so cell type and time point are left out; the donor was told from shared clones. Specimen: PBMCs or a T cell subset sorted from them (not recorded which).

The DNA sequence is as follows: TGTGCCAGCAGCCCAAGGGGGTGGAGCACCGGGGAGCTGTTTTTT. It translates to CASSPRGWSTGELFF. This chain is built from TRBV4-2 and TRBJ2-2; the D region possibly corresponds to TRBD1 (6 bases align). V sheds 4 bases and J sheds 4 bases, leaving 13 bases between their ends. CDR1 and CDR2 (LGHNA, YNFKEQ) derive from the germline V gene. The CDR3 holds 15 amino acids from the cysteine to the phenylalanine. The entry retains the CDR3 DNA only, 45 bases that are in frame from base 1.